This paragraph reports one TCR beta chain. Its antigen is as yet unknown. The CDR3 covers 14 residues. Trimming took off 6 bases at V and 6 bases at J, with 15 bases between the two ends. The germline gives CDR1 DFQATT, CDR2 SNEGSKA (reference sequence). This entry comes from a study of T cell repertoires in cytomegalovirus infection. As for the study in general: Through public TCR beta signatures, both CMV infection and matching HLA type were indicated.

Regarding the study as a whole: CMV-specific HLA-C-restricted TCR beta clonotypes dominated the ex vivo response.

TCRdb processed the reads anew with MiXCR; each CDR3 protein has one entry. The sample lists approximately 260,000 distinct CDR3 sequences; over 15% were seen once. The source is a human donor in good health (CMV status not recorded). Some clones in this sample may be carry-over from other donors' samples. V gene TRBV20-1 combines with J gene TRBJ1-6, with a possible D match to TRBD1 (5 bases). The sequenced material came from CD8+ T cells from PBMCs. The CDR3 bases are TGCAGTGCCCTAGAGGGGCGGACTAATTCACCCCTCCACTTT. Amino acids: CSALEGRTNSPLHF.